The clone carrying this T cell receptor beta chain was counted many times. The antigen remains undetermined. Germline loops: CDR1 SEHNR, CDR2 FQNEAQ (reference sequence). V was clipped by 3 bases and J by 7 bases; unmatched bases: 8. The CDR3 spans 14 residues. The sample comes from a study of T cell repertoires in cytomegalovirus infection. Study in general: Through public TCR beta signatures, both CMV infection and matching HLA type were indicated. Study-level findings and limits: Summed frequency of shared TCR beta families picked out CMV carriers who also had the relevant HLA.

MiXCR, applied by TCRdb to the reads, yields one record per CDR3 protein. Found here are fewer than 300,000 distinct CDR3 sequences, over 20% of them singletons; the top ten hold approximately 15%. The source is a human donor in good health (CMV status not recorded). Some clones in this sample may be carry-over from other donors' samples. Sequencing used PBMCs. This chain connects TRBV7-9 to TRBJ1-1; TRBD1 matches at 7 bases. The CDR3 sequence is CASSFRQGLSEAFF. In nucleotides, the CDR3 is TGTGCCAGCAGCTTCAGACAGGGATTGAGTGAAGCTTTCTTT.